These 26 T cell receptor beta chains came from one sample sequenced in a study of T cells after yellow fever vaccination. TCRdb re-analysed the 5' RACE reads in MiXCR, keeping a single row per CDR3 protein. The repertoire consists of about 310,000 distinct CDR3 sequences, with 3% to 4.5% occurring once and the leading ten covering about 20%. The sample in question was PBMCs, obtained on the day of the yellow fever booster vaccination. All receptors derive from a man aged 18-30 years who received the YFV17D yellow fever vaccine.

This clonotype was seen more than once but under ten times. The chain's CDR3 is CASSYVRVGNQPQHF. In DNA, the CDR3 is TGTGCCAGCAGTTACGTGCGGGTTGGCAATCAGCCCCAGCATTTT. V usage is TRBV6-2 or TRBV6-3 and J usage is TRBJ1-5; unclear D gene. V was shortened by 2 bases and J by 2 bases, with 10 bases between the two germline ends. The CDR3 contains 15 residues. Per the germline V gene, CDR1 is MNHEY and CDR2 is SVGEGT.

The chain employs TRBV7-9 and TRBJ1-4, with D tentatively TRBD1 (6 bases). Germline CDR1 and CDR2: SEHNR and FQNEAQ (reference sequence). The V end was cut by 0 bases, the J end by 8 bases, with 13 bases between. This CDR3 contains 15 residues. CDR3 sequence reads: CASSLAGGPGEKLFF. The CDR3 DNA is TGTGCCAGCAGCTTAGCTGGGGGGCCGGGAGAAAAACTGTTTTTT.

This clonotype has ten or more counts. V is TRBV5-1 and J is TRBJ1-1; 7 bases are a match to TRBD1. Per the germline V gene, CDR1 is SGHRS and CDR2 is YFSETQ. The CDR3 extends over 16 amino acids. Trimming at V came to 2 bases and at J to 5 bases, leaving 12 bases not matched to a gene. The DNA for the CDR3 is TGCGCCAGCAGCTTCATACAGGGGTTATCGTCGACTGAAGCTTTCTTT. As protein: CASSFIQGLSSTEAFF.

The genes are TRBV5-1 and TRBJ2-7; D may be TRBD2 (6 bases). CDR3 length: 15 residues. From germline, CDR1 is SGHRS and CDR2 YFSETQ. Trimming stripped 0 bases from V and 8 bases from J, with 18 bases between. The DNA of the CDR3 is TGCGCCAGCAGCTTGGCCGGGGGAGGACTCCCTCAGCAGTACGTC. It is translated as CASSLAGGGLPQQYV.

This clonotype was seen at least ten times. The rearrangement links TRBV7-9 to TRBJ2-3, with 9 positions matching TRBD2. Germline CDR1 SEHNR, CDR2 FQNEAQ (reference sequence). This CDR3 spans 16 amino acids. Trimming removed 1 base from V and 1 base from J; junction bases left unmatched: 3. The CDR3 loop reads CASSLDLAGRTDTQYF. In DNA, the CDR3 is TGTGCCAGCAGCTTAGATCTAGCGGGGCGCACAGATACGCAGTATTTT.

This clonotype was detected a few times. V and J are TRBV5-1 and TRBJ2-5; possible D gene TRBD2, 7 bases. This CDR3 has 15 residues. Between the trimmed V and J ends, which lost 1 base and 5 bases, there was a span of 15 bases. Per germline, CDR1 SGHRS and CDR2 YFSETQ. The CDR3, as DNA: TGCGCCAGCAGCTTGTTAGGGGGGGCCACGGAGACCCAGTACTTC. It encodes CASSLLGGATETQYF.

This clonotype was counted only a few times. CDR3 amino acids: CASSHGQLNSPLHF. The CDR3 bases are TGTGCCAGCAGTCATGGACAGTTAAATTCACCCCTCCACTTT. V gene TRBV3-1 combines with J gene TRBJ1-6; the D gene is possibly TRBD1 (6 bases). The CDR3 covers 14 residues. V gave up 6 bases and J gave up 7 bases, with 13 bases separating them. The V gene's germline CDR1 is LGHDT and CDR2 YNNKEL (reference sequence).

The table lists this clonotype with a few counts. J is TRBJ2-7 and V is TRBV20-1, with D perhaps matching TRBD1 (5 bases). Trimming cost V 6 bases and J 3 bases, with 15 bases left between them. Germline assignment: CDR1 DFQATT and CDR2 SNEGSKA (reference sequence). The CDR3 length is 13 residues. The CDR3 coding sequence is TGCAGTGCCTCCCCTGGACAAGTCTACGAGCAGTACTTC. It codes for CSASPGQVYEQYF.

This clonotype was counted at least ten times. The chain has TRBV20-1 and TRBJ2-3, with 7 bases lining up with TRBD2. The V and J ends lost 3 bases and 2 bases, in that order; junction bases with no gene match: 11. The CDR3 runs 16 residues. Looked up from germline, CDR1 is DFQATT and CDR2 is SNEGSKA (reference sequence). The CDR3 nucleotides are TGCAGTGCTAGTACGGCGGGGGACTTGGACACAGATACGCAGTATTTT. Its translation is CSASTAGDLDTDTQYF.

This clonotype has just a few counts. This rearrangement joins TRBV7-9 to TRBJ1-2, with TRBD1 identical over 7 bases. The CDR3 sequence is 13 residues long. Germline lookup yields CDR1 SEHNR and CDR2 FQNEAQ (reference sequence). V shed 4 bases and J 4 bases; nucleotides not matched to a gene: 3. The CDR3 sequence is CASSWGQLYGYTF. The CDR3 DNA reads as TGTGCCAGCAGCTGGGGACAGCTCTATGGCTACACCTTC.

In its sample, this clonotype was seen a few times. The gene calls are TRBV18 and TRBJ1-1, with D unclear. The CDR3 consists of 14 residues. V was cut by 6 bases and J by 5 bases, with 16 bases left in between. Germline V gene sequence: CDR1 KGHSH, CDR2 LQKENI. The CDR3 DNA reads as TGTGCCAGCTCCACCGCGTACGGGAGAACTGAAGCTTTCTTT. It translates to CASSTAYGRTEAFF.

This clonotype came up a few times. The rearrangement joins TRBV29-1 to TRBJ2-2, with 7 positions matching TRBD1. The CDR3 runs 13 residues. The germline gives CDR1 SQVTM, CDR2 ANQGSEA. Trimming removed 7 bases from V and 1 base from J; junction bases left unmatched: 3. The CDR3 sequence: CSGQGENTGELFF. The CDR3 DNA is TGCAGCGGACAGGGTGAGAACACCGGGGAGCTGTTTTTT.

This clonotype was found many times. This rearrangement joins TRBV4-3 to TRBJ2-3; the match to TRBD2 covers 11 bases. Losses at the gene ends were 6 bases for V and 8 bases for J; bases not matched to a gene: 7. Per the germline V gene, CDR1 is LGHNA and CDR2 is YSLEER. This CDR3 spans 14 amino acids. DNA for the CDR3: TGCGCCAGCAGTAGCGGGGGGGCCTTCAGTACGCAGTATTTT. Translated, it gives CASSSGGAFSTQYF.

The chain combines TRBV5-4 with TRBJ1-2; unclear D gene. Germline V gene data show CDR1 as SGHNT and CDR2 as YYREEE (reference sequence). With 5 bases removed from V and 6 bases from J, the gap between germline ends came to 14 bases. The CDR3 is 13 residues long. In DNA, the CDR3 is TGTGCCAGCAGTCGCATAGGTGGTAATGGCTACACCTTC. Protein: CASSRIGGNGYTF.

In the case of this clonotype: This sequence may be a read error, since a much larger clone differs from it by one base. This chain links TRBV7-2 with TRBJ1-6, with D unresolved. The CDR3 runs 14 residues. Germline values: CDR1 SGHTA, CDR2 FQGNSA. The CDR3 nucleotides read TGTGCCAGCAGCTTAGCGCTCGGGCAATCACACCTCCACTTT. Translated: CASSLALGQSHLHF.

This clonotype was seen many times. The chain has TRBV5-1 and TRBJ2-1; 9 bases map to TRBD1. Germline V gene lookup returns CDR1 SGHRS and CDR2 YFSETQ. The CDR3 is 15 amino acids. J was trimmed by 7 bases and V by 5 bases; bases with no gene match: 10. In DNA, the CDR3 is TGCGCCAGCAGTCCCGACAGGGGGGTAGGTAATGAGCAGTTCTTC. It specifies CASSPDRGVGNEQFF.

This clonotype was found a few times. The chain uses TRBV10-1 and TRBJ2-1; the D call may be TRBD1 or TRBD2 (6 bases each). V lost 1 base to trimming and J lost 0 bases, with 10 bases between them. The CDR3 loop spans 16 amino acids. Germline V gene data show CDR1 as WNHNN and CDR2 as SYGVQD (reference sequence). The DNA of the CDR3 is TGCGCCAGCAGTGAGTTGAGGGGGGTCTCCTACAATGAGCAGTTCTTC. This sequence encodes CASSELRGVSYNEQFF.

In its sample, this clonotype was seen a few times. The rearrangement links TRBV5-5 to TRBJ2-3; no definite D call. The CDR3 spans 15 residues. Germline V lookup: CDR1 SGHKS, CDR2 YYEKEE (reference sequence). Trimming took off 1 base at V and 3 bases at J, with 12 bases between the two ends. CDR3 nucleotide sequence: TGTGCCAGCAGCTTGTCGTGGGGTCGGACAGATACGCAGTATTTT. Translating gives CASSLSWGRTDTQYF.

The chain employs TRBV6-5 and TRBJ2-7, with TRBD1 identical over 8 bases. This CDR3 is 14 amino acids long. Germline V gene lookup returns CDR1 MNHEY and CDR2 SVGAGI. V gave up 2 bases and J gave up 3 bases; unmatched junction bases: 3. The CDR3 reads CASSYKTGGYEQYV. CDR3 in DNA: TGTGCCAGCAGTTACAAAACAGGGGGCTACGAGCAGTACGTC.

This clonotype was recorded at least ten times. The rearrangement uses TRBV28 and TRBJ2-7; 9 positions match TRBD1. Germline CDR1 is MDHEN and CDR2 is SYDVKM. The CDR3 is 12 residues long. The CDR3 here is CVIQGAPYEQYV. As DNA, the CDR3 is TGTGTCATACAGGGGGCACCCTACGAGCAGTACGTC.

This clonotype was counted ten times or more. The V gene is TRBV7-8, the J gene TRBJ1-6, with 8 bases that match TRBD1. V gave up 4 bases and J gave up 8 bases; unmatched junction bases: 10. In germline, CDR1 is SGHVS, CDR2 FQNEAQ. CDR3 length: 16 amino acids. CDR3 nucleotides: TGTGCCAGCAGCTACAGGGGGAGAAGTGCGGATTCACCCCTCCACTTT. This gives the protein CASSYRGRSADSPLHF.

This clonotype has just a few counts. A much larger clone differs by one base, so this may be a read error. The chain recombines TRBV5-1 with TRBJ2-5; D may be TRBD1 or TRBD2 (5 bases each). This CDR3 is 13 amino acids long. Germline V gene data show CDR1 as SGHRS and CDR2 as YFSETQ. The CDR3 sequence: CASSLRGEETKYF. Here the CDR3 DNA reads TGCGCCAGCAGCTTGAGAGGGGAAGAGACCAAGTACTTC.

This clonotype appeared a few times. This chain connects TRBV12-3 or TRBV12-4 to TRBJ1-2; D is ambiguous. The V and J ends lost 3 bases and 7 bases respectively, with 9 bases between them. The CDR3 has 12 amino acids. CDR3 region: CASSLVGRGYTF. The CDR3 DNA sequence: TGTGCCAGCAGTTTGGTAGGGCGTGGCTACACCTTC.

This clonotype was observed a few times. This chain's CDR3 is CASSYSPGQGVQYF. The CDR3 nucleotides are TGTGCCAGCAGTTACTCCCCGGGACAGGGGGTCCAGTACTTC. The V gene is TRBV6-5, the J gene TRBJ2-7; 11 bases match TRBD1. The V gene's germline CDR1 is MNHEY and CDR2 SVGAGI. The V gene end was trimmed by 0 bases and the J gene end by 10 bases; junction bases not matched to a gene: 5. This CDR3 has 14 residues.

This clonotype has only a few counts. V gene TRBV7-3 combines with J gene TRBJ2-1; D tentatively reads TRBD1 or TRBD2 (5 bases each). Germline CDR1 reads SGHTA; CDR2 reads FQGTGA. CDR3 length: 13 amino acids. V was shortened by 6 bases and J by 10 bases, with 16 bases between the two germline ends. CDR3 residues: CASSYRDGREQFF. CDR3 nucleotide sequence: TGTGCCAGCAGTTACCGGGACGGCCGGGAGCAGTTCTTC.

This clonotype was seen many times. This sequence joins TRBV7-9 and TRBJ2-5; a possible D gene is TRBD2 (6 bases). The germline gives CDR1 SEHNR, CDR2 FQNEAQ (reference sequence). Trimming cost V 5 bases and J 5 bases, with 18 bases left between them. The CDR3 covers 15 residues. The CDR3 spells CASSPEAGPRETQYF. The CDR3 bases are TGTGCCAGCAGCCCCGAGGCGGGGCCCCGGGAGACCCAGTACTTC.